This is a list of T cell receptor beta chains from one sample in a study of T cells in Graves' hyperthyroidism and ophthalmopathy. TCRdb recomputed calls from the multiplex PCR reads with MiXCR, one row per CDR3 protein. The repertoire includes a few hundred thousand distinct CDR3 sequences, 40% to 50% of them detected once, and about 45% sits in the top ten. The sequenced material came from peripheral blood or thyroid tissue (not recorded which). The source is an adult woman with Graves' disease, either hyperthyroidism or ophthalmopathy (not recorded which). CDR3s include the opening cysteine and the closing phenylalanine or tryptophan. D genes are given only for firm matches. Clone size is shown for a subset of rows, as once, few, many or a class of expanded clone.

D: .; V: TRBV25-1; J: TRBJ1-5; size: .; CDR3: CASSPTPRTVSNQPQHF; DNA: TGTGCCAGCAGTCCCACCCCACGGACGGTTAGCAATCAGCCCCAGCATTTT
D: .; V: TRBV9; J: TRBJ1-1; size: many; CDR3: CASSASAVSVGTEAFF; DNA: TGTGCCAGCAGCGCGTCAGCCGTTTCGGTAGGCACTGAAGCTTTCTTT
D: .; V: TRBV28; J: TRBJ1-1; size: .; CDR3: CASSSPRNLNTEAFF; DNA: TGTGCCAGCAGTTCCCCGAGAAACCTGAACACTGAAGCTTTCTTT
D: .; V: TRBV6-6; J: TRBJ1-2; size: many; CDR3: CASSPTIVGGYTF; DNA: TGTGCCAGCAGCCCGACTATCGTAGGTGGCTACACCTTC
D: .; V: TRBV5-5; J: TRBJ1-1; size: once; CDR3: CASSLALGDVF; DNA: TGTGCCAGCAGCTTGGCCCTCGGGGATGTCTTT
D: TRBD2; V: TRBV9; J: TRBJ2-5; size: .; CDR3: CASSPERGGRRGETQYF; DNA: TGTGCCAGCAGCCCAGAGCGTGGCGGGAGGAGAGGAGAGACCCAGTACTTC
D: .; V: TRBV12-3/TRBV12-4; J: TRBJ2-7; size: many; CDR3: CASSWEGSEQYF; DNA: TGTGCCAGCAGTTGGGAAGGGAGCGAGCAGTACTTC
D: .; V: TRBV7-2; J: TRBJ1-2; size: .; CDR3: CASSQGGDGSNYGYTF; DNA: TGCGCCAGCAGCCAAGGGGGGGACGGTTCTAACTATGGCTACACCTTC
D: .; V: TRBV29-1; J: TRBJ1-3; size: .; CDR3: CSPGNRGQSSGNTIYF; DNA: TGCAGCCCCGGGAATAGGGGTCAAAGCTCTGGAAACACCATATATTTT
D: .; V: TRBV5-1; J: TRBJ1-1; size: .; CDR3: CASSQEQTDGAFF; DNA: TGCGCCAGCAGCCAAGAACAGACGGATGGGGCTTTCTTT
D: .; V: TRBV11-2; J: TRBJ1-2; size: .; CDR3: CASSQSGARDGYTF; DNA: TGTGCCAGCAGCCAATCGGGAGCTAGGGACGGCTACACCTTC
D: .; V: TRBV7-6; J: TRBJ2-4; size: few; CDR3: CASSEAFKNIQYF; DNA: TGTGCCAGCAGCGAGGCGTTTAAAAACATTCAGTACTTC
D: .; V: TRBV13; J: TRBJ1-6; size: .; CDR3: CASSTGTYSPLHF; DNA: TGTGCCAGCAGCACAGGGACGTATTCACCCCTCCACTTT
D: TRBD1; V: TRBV10-2; J: TRBJ1-1; size: .; CDR3: CAIGTGGLNTEAFF; DNA: TGCGCCATCGGGACAGGGGGCCTGAACACTGAAGCTTTCTTT
D: .; V: TRBV2; J: TRBJ1-1; size: .; CDR3: CASSEGLAGVF; DNA: TGTGCCAGCAGTGAAGGACTAGCGGGAGTCTTT
D: .; V: TRBV7-2; J: TRBJ1-5; size: .; CDR3: CASSLEGSFNQPQHF; DNA: TGTGCCAGCAGCTTGGAAGGGAGTTTCAATCAGCCCCAGCATTTT
D: .; V: TRBV15; J: TRBJ1-2; size: few; CDR3: CATSRDRGVGNTF; DNA: TGTGCCACCAGCAGAGATAGAGGGGTCGGAAACACCTTC
D: .; V: TRBV29-1; J: TRBJ1-1; size: few; CDR3: CSVKPGTRAFF; DNA: TGCAGCGTAAAACCGGGGACGAGGGCTTTCTTT
D: .; V: TRBV6-5; J: TRBJ2-2; size: many; CDR3: CASRQGAGELFF; DNA: TGTGCCAGCAGACAGGGAGCCGGGGAGCTGTTTTTT
D: .; V: TRBV20-1; J: TRBJ2-2; size: .; CDR3: CSATSGSWTGELFF; DNA: TGCAGTGCTACCTCCGGGAGTTGGACCGGGGAGCTGTTTTTT
D: .; V: TRBV7-8; J: TRBJ2-5; size: many; CDR3: CASSLGLTGSQETQYF; DNA: TGTGCCAGCAGCCTAGGACTTACAGGGTCCCAAGAGACCCAGTACTTC
D: TRBD2; V: TRBV12-3/TRBV12-4; J: TRBJ2-5; size: .; CDR3: CASSLLGLAGTGTQYF; DNA: TGTGCCAGCAGTTTACTGGGACTAGCGGGAACGGGGACCCAGTACTTC
D: .; V: TRBV10-3; J: TRBJ1-2; size: .; CDR3: CAIRGGSNYGYTF; DNA: TGTGCCATCAGAGGTGGTTCTAACTATGGCTACACCTTC
D: TRBD1; V: TRBV2; J: TRBJ1-6; size: .; CDR3: CASSQQGISSPLHF; DNA: TGTGCCAGCAGTCAACAGGGGATCAGTTCACCCCTCCACTTT
D: .; V: TRBV7-8; J: TRBJ1-6; size: many; CDR3: CASSLEGLDNSPLHF; DNA: TGTGCCAGCAGCTTAGAGGGTTTGGATAATTCACCCCTCCACTTT
D: .; V: TRBV7-2; J: TRBJ1-2; size: once; CDR3: CASGYTGGFWGYTF; DNA: TGTGCCAGCGGGTATACCGGGGGCTTCTGGGGCTACACCTTC
D: .; V: TRBV6-1; J: TRBJ2-7; size: .; CDR3: CASSVDVHSYEQYF; DNA: TGTGCCAGCAGTGTGGACGTACATTCCTACGAGCAGTACTTC
D: .; V: TRBV2; J: TRBJ1-6; size: few; CDR3: CASSDLDQTGSPLHF; DNA: TGTGCCAGCAGTGACTTGGACCAGACGGGTTCACCCCTCCACTTT
D: .; V: TRBV11-2; J: TRBJ2-7; size: many; CDR3: CASSLGISGVSPYEQYF; DNA: TGTGCCAGCAGCTTAGGGATATCGGGAGTCTCCCCCTACGAGCAGTACTTC
D: .; V: TRBV27; J: TRBJ1-2; size: many; CDR3: CASSPQGGGYGYTF; DNA: TGTGCCAGCAGTCCTCAGGGTGGAGGCTATGGCTACACCTTC
D: TRBD2; V: TRBV7-2; J: TRBJ2-2; size: many; CDR3: CASSLVGRDGGELFF; DNA: TGTGCCAGCAGCTTAGTCGGGAGGGATGGCGGGGAGCTGTTTTTT
D: TRBD1; V: TRBV20-1; J: TRBJ2-7; size: .; CDR3: CSARGQPQSYEQYF; DNA: TGCAGTGCTCGGGGACAGCCGCAGTCCTACGAGCAGTACTTC
D: .; V: TRBV7-9; J: TRBJ1-1; size: many; CDR3: CASSLALLGRANTEAFF; DNA: TGTGCCAGCAGCTTAGCGCTACTGGGCAGGGCGAACACTGAAGCTTTCTTT
D: .; V: TRBV10-2; J: TRBJ1-2; size: .; CDR3: CASSDRSGTADGYTF; DNA: TGTGCCAGCAGTGACCGGTCCGGGACGGCAGATGGCTACACCTTC
D: TRBD1; V: TRBV11-1; J: TRBJ1-2; size: .; CDR3: CAIRGAGQNYGYTF; DNA: TGTGCCATCCGGGGGGCGGGACAGAACTATGGCTACACCTTC